Following are 24 T cell receptor beta chains from one sample sequenced in a study of early T cells in non-severe SARS-CoV-2 infection. TCRdb itself ran the 5' RACE reads through MiXCR, one entry per CDR3 protein. The table shows approximately 81,000 distinct CDR3 sequences, with around 5.6% occurring only once. The sample consisted of whole blood. The receptors were gathered from an adult who was a healthcare worker with PCR-confirmed SARS-CoV-2 infection or an uninfected control (not recorded which).

This clonotype was counted many times. The chain uses TRBV11-2 and TRBJ2-2, with D perhaps matching TRBD1 (5 bases). CDR3 size: 15 residues. The germline V and J ends were trimmed by 3 bases and 1 base, with 9 bases remaining between them. Germline V gene lookup returns CDR1 SGHAT and CDR2 FQNNGV. The DNA of the CDR3 is TGTGCCAGCAGCTTCGGACAAGTGAACACCGGGGAGCTGTTTTTT. It translates to CASSFGQVNTGELFF.

The chain has TRBV7-9 and TRBJ2-7, with D tentatively TRBD2 (6 bases). This CDR3 comprises 15 residues. The germline CDR1 and CDR2 sequences are SEHNR and FQNEAQ (reference sequence). V lost 5 bases to trimming and J lost 0 bases, with 14 bases between them. CDR3 sequence (DNA): TGTGCCAGCAGCCCACGGGTAGCGGCCTCCTACGAGCAGTACTTC. It translates to CASSPRVAASYEQYF.

The J gene is TRBJ2-5, the V gene TRBV4-1; possible D gene TRBD1, 6 bases. The V and J ends lost 3 bases and 5 bases respectively, with 13 bases between them. Looked up from germline, CDR1 is MGHRA and CDR2 is YSYEKL. The CDR3 sequence is 14 residues long. The CDR3 reads CASSQWTASETQYF. CDR3 DNA: TGCGCCAGCAGCCAGTGGACAGCTAGCGAGACCCAGTACTTC.

The chain employs TRBV19 and TRBJ2-2; 11 nucleotides match TRBD1. The CDR3 is 14 amino acids. CDR1 LNHDA and CDR2 SQIVND come from the germline V gene (reference sequence). J lost 5 bases, V lost 7 bases, and 3 bases had no gene match. CDR3 in DNA: TGTGCCAGTACCGGGACAGGGGGAACCGGGGAGCTGTTTTTT. This gives the protein CASTGTGGTGELFF.

This clonotype was detected ten times or more. This chain connects TRBV7-6 to TRBJ2-3; 7 bases line up with TRBD1. The CDR3 has 16 residues. Trimming removed 4 bases from V and 2 bases from J; junction bases left unmatched: 9. Per germline, CDR1 SGHVS and CDR2 FNYEAQ. CDR3 sequence: CASSWRLGQPTDTQYF. The CDR3 nucleotides are TGTGCCAGCAGCTGGAGGCTGGGACAGCCCACAGATACGCAGTATTTT. The full variable domain, completed using reference TRBV7-6 and TRBJ2-3, is GAGVSQSPRYKVTKRGQDVALRCDPISGHVSLYWYRQALGQGPEFLTYFNYEAQQDKSGLPNDRFSAERPEGSISTLTIQRTEQRDSAMYRCASSWRLGQPTDTQYFGPGTRLTVL.

The rearrangement uses TRBV20-1 and TRBJ2-4, with 7 bases aligning to TRBD1. CDR3 size: 12 residues. CDR1 is DFQATT, CDR2 SNEGSKA, per germline (reference sequence). CDR3 loop: CSPTGSKNIQYF. CDR3 DNA sequence: TGCAGCCCGACAGGGTCCAAAAACATTCAGTACTTC.

This clonotype was detected many times. The genes are TRBV11-2 and TRBJ2-7, with D perhaps TRBD1 (5 bases). The ends were cut back, 4 bases at V and 0 bases at J, with 13 bases in the middle. The CDR3 is 15 amino acids. The germline gives CDR1 SGHAT, CDR2 FQNNGV. CDR3 nucleotide sequence: TGTGCCAGCAGCTCGATCACAGGAAGCTCCTACGAGCAGTACTTC. Encoded protein: CASSSITGSSYEQYF. The complete variable domain, with remaining parts taken from reference TRBV11-2 and TRBJ2-7, reads EAGVAQSPRYKIIEKRQSVAFWCNPISGHATLYWYQQILGQGPKLLIQFQNNGVVDDSQLPKDRFSAERLKGVDSTLKIQPAKLEDSAVYLCASSSITGSSYEQYFGPGTRLTVT.

The chain couples TRBV7-6 to TRBJ2-3; TRBD2 matches 7 bases. The CDR3 extends over 15 amino acids. V lost 4 bases, J lost 2 bases, and 6 bases stayed unmatched. Germline values: CDR1 SGHVS, CDR2 FNYEAQ. CDR3 sequence reads: CASSSLADHTDTQYF. The CDR3 region has the DNA TGTGCCAGCAGCTCCCTAGCGGATCACACAGATACGCAGTATTTT.

The sample holds many counts of this clonotype. CDR3: CASSNQTDYQETQYF. The DNA for the CDR3 is TGTGCCAGCAGCAATCAGACAGATTACCAAGAGACCCAGTACTTC. This chain connects TRBV6-2 or TRBV6-3 to TRBJ2-5; D might be TRBD1 (5 bases). Germline lookup yields CDR1 MNHEY and CDR2 SVGEGT. This CDR3 spans 15 amino acids. The V and J ends lost 6 bases and 0 bases respectively, with 14 bases between them.

This clonotype was observed at least ten times. The chain links TRBV3-1 to TRBJ1-6; D unresolved. Germline values: CDR1 LGHDT, CDR2 YNNKEL (reference sequence). V was clipped by 1 base and J by 4 bases, with 11 bases between them. The CDR3 loop spans 16 amino acids. The CDR3 DNA reads TGTGCCAGCAGCCAAGTTTCAGGCGGATATAATTCACCCCTCCACTTT. Translating it yields CASSQVSGGYNSPLHF.

There are many counts of this clonotype. The chain is built from TRBV10-3 and TRBJ2-7; TRBD2 matches 10 bases. CDR3 length: 13 amino acids. CDR1 and CDR2 from the germline V gene are ENHRY and SYGVKD. With V trimmed by 9 bases and J by 2 bases, 4 bases remained unmatched. CDR3 coding DNA: TGTGCCATTGGGACTAGCGTTCCCTACGAGCAGTACTTC. Translating gives CAIGTSVPYEQYF.

This clonotype has at least ten counts. This rearrangement joins TRBV9 to TRBJ2-7; 7 bases map to TRBD1. V was clipped by 4 bases and J by 9 bases; unmatched bases: 10. Germline CDR1 reads SGDLS; CDR2 reads YYNGEE. There are 13 residues in the CDR3. The CDR3 nucleotides read TGTGCCAGCAGCCCTCGGTTGACAGGGCCGCAGTACTTC. It is translated as CASSPRLTGPQYF.

This clonotype was picked up a small number of times. This sequence joins TRBV28 and TRBJ1-5; D not certain. V was trimmed by 2 bases and J by 5 bases, leaving 13 bases between them. The CDR3 runs 15 residues. From germline, CDR1 is MDHEN and CDR2 SYDVKM. The CDR3 DNA follows: TGTGCCAGCAGTTTAGGAGGAACCCGCCATCAGCCCCAGCATTTT. Amino acids: CASSLGGTRHQPQHF.

This clonotype was seen only a few times. This rearrangement joins TRBV4-2 to TRBJ2-5, with 12 bases lining up with TRBD2. The CDR3 is made up of 20 amino acids. Trimming cost V 2 bases and J 2 bases; bases outside gene matches: 15. In germline, CDR1 is LGHNA, CDR2 YNFKEQ. The CDR3: CASSQPWKTSGSPRQETQYF. CDR3 sequence (DNA): TGTGCCAGCAGCCAACCCTGGAAGACTAGCGGGAGTCCACGGCAAGAGACCCAGTACTTC.

This clonotype has at least ten counts. J is TRBJ2-5 and V is TRBV5-1; TRBD1 is a possible D gene (6 bases). The CDR3 length is 14 residues. The V gene lost 0 bases and the J gene lost 6 bases, with 12 bases spanning the gap. Germline loops: CDR1 SGHRS, CDR2 YFSETQ. CDR3 sequence: CASSLAVQGKTQYF. The CDR3 nucleotides read TGCGCCAGCAGCTTGGCCGTCCAGGGGAAGACCCAGTACTTC.

This clonotype was counted between two and nine times. The genes are TRBV4-3 and TRBJ2-3; 12 nucleotides line up with TRBD2. The V gene end was trimmed by 0 bases and the J gene end by 6 bases; junction bases not matched to a gene: 13. Germline CDR1 and CDR2: LGHNA and YSLEER. The CDR3 sequence is 19 residues long. The CDR3, as DNA: TGCGCCAGCAGCCAAGAGACTAGCGGGAGTTTTAGGAAGTGGGATACGCAGTATTTT. Translating it yields CASSQETSGSFRKWDTQYF.

DNA of the CDR3: TGTGCCAGCAGCTTAAGCGGGACGAACGAGCAGTACTTC. Protein product: CASSLSGTNEQYF. V gene TRBV7-6 combines with J gene TRBJ2-7; 7 bases map to TRBD2. The CDR3 runs to 13 residues. The germline V gene has CDR1 SGHVS and CDR2 FNYEAQ. V lost 2 bases to trimming and J lost 5 bases; unmatched junction nucleotides: 3.

This clonotype has ten or more counts. V usage is TRBV19 and J usage is TRBJ2-7; D possibly corresponds to TRBD1 (6 bases). Trimming pared 3 bases from V and 3 bases from J, leaving 9 bases between. Per the germline V gene, CDR1 is LNHDA and CDR2 is SQIVND (reference sequence). This CDR3 is built from 13 residues. Written as DNA, the CDR3 is TGTGCCAGTAGTATTTCCAGGGGCTACGAGCAGTACTTC. Translation: CASSISRGYEQYF.

The sample holds many counts of this clonotype. The chain carries TRBV20-1 and TRBJ1-6; a possible D gene is TRBD1 (5 bases). CDR1 and CDR2 from the germline V gene are DFQATT and SNEGSKA (reference sequence). V was trimmed by 6 bases and J by 12 bases, leaving 15 bases between them. The CDR3 contains 12 residues. The CDR3 here is CSARGTLEPLHF. Written as DNA, the CDR3 is TGCAGTGCCCGAGGGACCTTGGAACCCCTCCACTTT.

In this sample, this clonotype turned up many times. The rearrangement links TRBV7-6 to TRBJ2-1; D tentatively fits TRBD1 or TRBD2 (5 bases each). The CDR3 has 13 residues. Trimming shortened V by 1 base and J by 9 bases, and 10 bases separated the two germline ends. CDR1 and CDR2 (germline): SGHVS, FNYEAQ. This chain's CDR3 is CASSLGGPGEQFF. The DNA of the CDR3 is TGTGCCAGCAGCTTAGGGGGACCTGGTGAGCAGTTCTTC.

The chain uses TRBV6-2 or TRBV6-3 and TRBJ2-4; a possible D gene is TRBD1 (6 bases). Per germline, CDR1 MNHEY and CDR2 SVGEGT. V was pared by 0 bases and J by 8 bases, with 11 bases between. This CDR3 comprises 14 residues. The CDR3 DNA reads TGTGCCAGCAGTTACTCGGGCAGGGGTGACATTCAGTACTTC. As protein: CASSYSGRGDIQYF.

This clonotype was seen repeatedly, ten times or more. CDR3 sequence (DNA): TGTGCCAGCGATATGGCGGGACTGGAGACCCAGTACTTC. Protein product: CASDMAGLETQYF. This chain links TRBV6-1 with TRBJ2-5; the D gene is possibly TRBD2 (6 bases). CDR1 and CDR2 from the germline V gene are MNHNS and SASEGT. The CDR3 totals 13 residues. V lost 8 bases and J lost 5, with 15 bases in between.

This rearrangement joins TRBV13 to TRBJ1-5; maybe TRBD1 (6 bases). The V and J ends lost 4 bases and 11 bases respectively, with 12 bases between them. The CDR3 covers 12 residues. CDR1 and CDR2 from the germline V gene are PRHDT and FYEKMQ (reference sequence). This chain's CDR3 is CASSSHKGAQHF. For the CDR3, the DNA is TGTGCCAGCAGCTCCCACAAGGGGGCCCAGCATTTT.

This clonotype was recorded at least ten times. The chain employs TRBV6-1 and TRBJ1-1; D is perhaps TRBD1 (6 bases). This CDR3 contains 13 residues. V was shortened by 10 bases and J by 4 bases, with 16 bases between the two germline ends. Germline V gene data show CDR1 as MNHNS and CDR2 as SASEGT. The CDR3 bases are TGTGCCACCAACAGGGCCGGGGTCACTGAAGCTTTCTTT. This sequence encodes CATNRAGVTEAFF.